This T cell receptor beta chain stems from a study of identical twins. Study-wide results and caveats: Carriage of fewer insertions was seen in abundant cord blood beta clonotypes, whereas memory repertoires showed none.

A note on this clonotype: What it binds is unknown.

Germline values: CDR1 LGHNA, CDR2 YNFKEQ. The CDR3 runs 15 residues. Trimming pared 0 bases from V and 5 bases from J, leaving 13 bases between. A universal primer site was added by template switching, and unique molecular identifiers were carried by the cDNA. TCRdb recomputed calls from the 5' RACE reads with MiXCR, one row per CDR3 protein. The table records a few hundred thousand distinct CDR3 sequences, approximately 8.8% of them present only once. Among all donors, each was a healthy Caucasian. This TCR came from a woman in her forties or fifties in good health. Sequencing was performed on naive T cells sorted from blood. The chain uses TRBV4-2 and TRBJ2-5; D possibly corresponds to TRBD2 (6 bases). CDR3 protein: CASSQEVDGSETQYF. CDR3 nucleotides: TGTGCCAGCAGCCAAGAGGTCGACGGGAGTGAGACCCAGTACTTC.